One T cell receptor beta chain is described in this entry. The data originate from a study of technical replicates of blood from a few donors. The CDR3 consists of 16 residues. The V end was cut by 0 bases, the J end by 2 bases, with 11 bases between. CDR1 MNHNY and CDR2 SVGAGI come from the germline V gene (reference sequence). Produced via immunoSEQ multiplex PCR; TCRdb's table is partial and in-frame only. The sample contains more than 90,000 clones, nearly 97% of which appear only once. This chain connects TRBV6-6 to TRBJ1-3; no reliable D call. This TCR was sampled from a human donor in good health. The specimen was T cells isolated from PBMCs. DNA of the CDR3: TGTGCCAGCAGTTACTCGATCGGGTCAGCTGGAAACACCATATATTTT. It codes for CASSYSIGSAGNTIYF.